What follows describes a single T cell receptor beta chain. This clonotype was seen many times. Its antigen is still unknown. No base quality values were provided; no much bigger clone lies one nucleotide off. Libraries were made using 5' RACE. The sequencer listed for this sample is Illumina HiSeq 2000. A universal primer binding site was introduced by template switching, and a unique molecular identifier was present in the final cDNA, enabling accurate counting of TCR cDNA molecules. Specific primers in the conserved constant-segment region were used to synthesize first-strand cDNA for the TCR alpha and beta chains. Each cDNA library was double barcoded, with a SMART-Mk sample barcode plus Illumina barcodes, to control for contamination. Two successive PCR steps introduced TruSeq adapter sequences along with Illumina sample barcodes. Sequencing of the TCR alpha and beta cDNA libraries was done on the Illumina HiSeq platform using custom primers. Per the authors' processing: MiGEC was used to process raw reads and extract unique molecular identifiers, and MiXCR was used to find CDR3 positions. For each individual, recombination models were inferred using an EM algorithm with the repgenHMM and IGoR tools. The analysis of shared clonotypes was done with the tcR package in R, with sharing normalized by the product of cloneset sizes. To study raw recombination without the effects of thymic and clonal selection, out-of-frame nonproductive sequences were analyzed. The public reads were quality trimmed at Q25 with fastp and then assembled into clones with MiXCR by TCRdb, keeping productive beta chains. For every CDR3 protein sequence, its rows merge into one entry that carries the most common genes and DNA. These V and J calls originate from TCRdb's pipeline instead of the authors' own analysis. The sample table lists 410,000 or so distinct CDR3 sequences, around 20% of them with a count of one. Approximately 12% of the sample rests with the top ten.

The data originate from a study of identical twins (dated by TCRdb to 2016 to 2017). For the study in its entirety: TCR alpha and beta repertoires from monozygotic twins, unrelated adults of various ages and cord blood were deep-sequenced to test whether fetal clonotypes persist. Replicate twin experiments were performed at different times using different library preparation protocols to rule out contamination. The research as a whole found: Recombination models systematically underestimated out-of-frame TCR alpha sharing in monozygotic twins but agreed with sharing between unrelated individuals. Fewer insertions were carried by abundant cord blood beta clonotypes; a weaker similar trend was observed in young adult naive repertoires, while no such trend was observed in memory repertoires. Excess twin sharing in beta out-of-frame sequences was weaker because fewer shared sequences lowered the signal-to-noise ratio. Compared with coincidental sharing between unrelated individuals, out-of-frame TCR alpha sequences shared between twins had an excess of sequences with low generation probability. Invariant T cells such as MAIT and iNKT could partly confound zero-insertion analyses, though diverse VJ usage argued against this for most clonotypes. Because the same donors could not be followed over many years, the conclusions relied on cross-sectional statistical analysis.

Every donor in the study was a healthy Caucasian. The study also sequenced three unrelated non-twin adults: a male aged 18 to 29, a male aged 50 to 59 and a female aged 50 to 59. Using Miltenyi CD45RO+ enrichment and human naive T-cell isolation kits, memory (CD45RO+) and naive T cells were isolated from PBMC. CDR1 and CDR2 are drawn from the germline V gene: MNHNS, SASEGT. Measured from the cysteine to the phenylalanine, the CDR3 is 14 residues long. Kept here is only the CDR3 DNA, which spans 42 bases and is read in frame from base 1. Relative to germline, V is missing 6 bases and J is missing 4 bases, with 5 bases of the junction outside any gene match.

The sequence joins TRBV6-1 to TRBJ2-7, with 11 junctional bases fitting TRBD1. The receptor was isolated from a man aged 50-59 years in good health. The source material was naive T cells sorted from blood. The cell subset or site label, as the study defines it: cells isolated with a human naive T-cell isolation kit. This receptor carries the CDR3 CASRIRDRGYEQYF. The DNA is TGTGCCAGCAGGATCCGGGACAGGGGGTACGAGCAGTACTTC.